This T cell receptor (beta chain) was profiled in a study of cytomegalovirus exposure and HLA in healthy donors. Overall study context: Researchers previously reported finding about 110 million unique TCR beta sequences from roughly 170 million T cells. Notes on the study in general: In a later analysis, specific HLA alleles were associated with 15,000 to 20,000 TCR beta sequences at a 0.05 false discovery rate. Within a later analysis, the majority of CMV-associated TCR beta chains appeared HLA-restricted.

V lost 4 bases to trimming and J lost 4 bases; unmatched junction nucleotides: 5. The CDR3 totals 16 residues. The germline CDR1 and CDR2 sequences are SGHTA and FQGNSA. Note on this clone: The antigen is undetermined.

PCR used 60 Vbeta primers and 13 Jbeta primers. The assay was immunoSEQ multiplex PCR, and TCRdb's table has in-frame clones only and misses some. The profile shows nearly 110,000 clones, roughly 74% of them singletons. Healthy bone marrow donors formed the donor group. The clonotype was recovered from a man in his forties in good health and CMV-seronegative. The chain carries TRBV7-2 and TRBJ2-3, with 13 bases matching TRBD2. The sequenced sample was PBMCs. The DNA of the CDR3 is TGTGCCAGCAGCTCCACTAGCGGGGGGGCATCAGATACGCAGTATTTT. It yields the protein CASSSTSGGASDTQYF. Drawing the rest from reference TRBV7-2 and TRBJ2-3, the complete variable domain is GAGVSQSPSNKVTEKGKDVELRCDPISGHTALYWYRQSLGQGLEFLIYFQGNSAPDKSGLPSDRFSAERTGGSVSTLTIQRTQQEDSAVYLCASSSTSGGASDTQYFGPGTRLTVL.